This T cell receptor beta chain originates from a study of shared clonotypes between healthy human individuals. Method: immunoSEQ multiplex PCR; TCRdb's copy keeps in-frame clones and lacks some. The sample yields approximately 650,000 clones, around 95% seen once. Naive CD8 cells comprised CD45RO-negative, CCR7-positively selected cells, excluding terminally differentiated effector memory CD45RA+ cells. The length of the CDR3 is 16 residues. Trimming pared 1 base from V and 6 bases from J, leaving 16 bases between. Germline CDR1 LNHDA, CDR2 SQIVND (reference sequence). The sequencing sample was made of naive CD8+ T cells sorted from blood. This rearrangement joins TRBV19 to TRBJ1-5; perhaps TRBD1 as D (5 bases). The TCR was taken from a woman aged 25 to 39 in good health. In DNA form, the CDR3 reads TGTGCCAGTAGTATAGTGCGGGGGGATCTAAGTCAGCCCCAGCATTTT. Translating it yields CASSIVRGDLSQPQHF.